What follows are 18 T cell receptor beta chains derived from one specimen sequenced in a study of blood T cell repertoires in COVID-19. Some clones are missing from TCRdb's copy, which holds only in-frame ones; the method was immunoSEQ multiplex PCR. This table has approximately 250,000 clones, around 90% appearing once. The sample was PBMCs or T cells enriched from blood (not recorded which). These receptors originate from a woman aged 25 to 39 with acute COVID-19.

This chain links TRBV6-5 with TRBJ2-3; D uncertain. Germline V lookup: CDR1 MNHEY, CDR2 SVGAGI. CDR3 length equals 13 residues. V gave up 6 bases and J gave up 2 bases, with 9 bases separating them. For the CDR3, the DNA is TGTGCCAGCAGAACCCTAACCACAGATACGCAGTATTTT. This translates into CASRTLTTDTQYF.

The V gene is TRBV10-1, the J gene TRBJ2-1, with D perhaps matching TRBD2 (6 bases). Trimming stripped 8 bases from V and 9 bases from J, with 17 bases between. There are 13 residues in the CDR3. Germline V gene data show CDR1 as WNHNN and CDR2 as SYGVQD (reference sequence). The CDR3 DNA reads TGCGCCAGCGGACCCCGCGGGATGGCTGAGCAGTTCTTC. The encoded protein is CASGPRGMAEQFF.

The chain couples TRBV13 to TRBJ2-1; 14 positions agree with TRBD2. After removal of 4 bases from V and 9 bases from J, the junction contained 8 bases not matched to a gene. Germline V gene data show CDR1 as PRHDT and CDR2 as FYEKMQ (reference sequence). The CDR3 length is 16 residues. CDR3 loop: CASSSGLAGVVFEQFF. In nucleotides, the CDR3 is TGTGCCAGCAGCTCGGGACTAGCGGGAGTCGTGTTTGAGCAGTTCTTC.

The V gene is TRBV5-1, the J gene TRBJ1-1, with TRBD1 matching over 11 bases. Unmatched junction bases numbered 5, after V lost 0 bases and J lost 1 base. The CDR3 loop spans 17 amino acids. CDR1 SGHRS and CDR2 YFSETQ come from the germline V gene. CDR3 region: CASSLAGQGVRNTEAFF. The CDR3 DNA reads TGCGCCAGCAGCTTGGCGGGACAGGGGGTTAGGAACACTGAAGCTTTCTTT.

The V and J genes are TRBV13 and TRBJ2-7; TRBD2 matches at 14 bases. The J segment lost 2 bases and the V segment lost 5 bases, leaving 11 bases of the junction unmatched. Germline V gene sequence: CDR1 PRHDT, CDR2 FYEKMQ (reference sequence). The CDR3 is 18 residues long. This chain's CDR3 is CASSQGLAGVRDTYEQYF. CDR3 coding DNA: TGTGCCAGCAGCCAGGGACTAGCGGGAGTAAGGGACACCTACGAGCAGTACTTC.

The rearrangement joins TRBV5-1 to TRBJ2-2, with D possibly TRBD1 on 6 matching bases. CDR3 length: 14 amino acids. Trimming cost V 3 bases and J 1 base, with 7 bases left between them. The germline V gene encodes CDR1 SGHRS and CDR2 YFSETQ. The CDR3 DNA follows: TGCGCCAGCAGCTCACAGGGGAACACCGGGGAGCTGTTTTTT. Its translation: CASSSQGNTGELFF.

The J gene is TRBJ2-2, the V gene TRBV7-9; D is undetermined. V lost 2 bases and J lost 3, with 4 bases in between. Germline CDR1 reads SEHNR; CDR2 reads FQNEAQ (reference sequence). This CDR3 region has 13 residues. The CDR3 is CASSLSDTGELFF. The CDR3 DNA sequence: TGTGCCAGCAGCTTAAGCGACACCGGGGAGCTGTTTTTT.

The chain uses TRBV6-6 and TRBJ1-4; TRBD1 matches at 8 bases. The CDR3 has 13 amino acids. Per the germline V gene, CDR1 is MNHNY and CDR2 is SVGAGI (reference sequence). V gave up 11 bases and J gave up 7 bases; unmatched junction bases: 9. CDR3 amino acids: CASDQGAGEKLFF. CDR3 nucleotide sequence: TGTGCCTCCGACCAGGGGGCAGGTGAAAAACTGTTTTTT.

The gene calls are TRBV5-1 and TRBJ2-7, with TRBD2 matching over 7 bases. The CDR3 is 15 amino acids. V gave up 0 bases and J gave up 6 bases; unmatched junction bases: 9. Germline CDR1 SGHRS, CDR2 YFSETQ. This CDR3 is CASSLGGQRGVEQYF. CDR3 coding DNA: TGCGCCAGCAGCTTGGGGGGCCAGCGGGGAGTCGAGCAGTACTTC.

The rearrangement links TRBV7-3 to TRBJ2-1, with D maybe TRBD2 (6 bases). Trimming cost V 4 bases and J 6 bases, with 16 bases left between them. Per the germline V gene, CDR1 is SGHTA and CDR2 is FQGTGA. This CDR3 region has 15 residues. The CDR3 is CASSSSILARNEQFF. Written as DNA, the CDR3 is TGTGCCAGCAGCTCCTCAATTCTAGCGCGCAATGAGCAGTTCTTC.

This chain links TRBV5-5 with TRBJ2-1; maybe TRBD1 (5 bases). The V end lost 4 bases, the J end lost 8 bases, and 13 bases lay between the germline ends. The CDR3 covers 13 residues. Germline CDR1 is SGHKS and CDR2 is YYEKEE (reference sequence). CDR3 in DNA: TGTGCCAGCAGCCCCATTGGGGCCCATGAGCAGTTCTTC. Its protein product is CASSPIGAHEQFF.

The chain combines TRBV3-1 (or the pseudogene TRBV3-2) with TRBJ1-2, with D hard to call. Germline V gene data show CDR1 as LGHDT and CDR2 as YNNKEL (reference sequence). CDR3 length: 14 residues. V lost 1 base to trimming and J lost 8 bases, with 14 bases between them. The CDR3 loop is CASSQAPEGRGYTF. CDR3 coding DNA: TGTGCCAGCAGCCAAGCGCCGGAGGGAAGAGGCTACACCTTC.

V gene TRBV6-2 or TRBV6-3 combines with J gene TRBJ2-4, with TRBD2 as a possible D gene (6 bases). Trimming stripped 5 bases from V and 6 bases from J, with 17 bases between. Germline loops: CDR1 MNHEY, CDR2 SVGEGT. CDR3 length: 15 amino acids. The CDR3 here is CASSGIGEAINIQYF. DNA for the CDR3: TGTGCCAGCAGTGGGATCGGGGAGGCTATAAACATTCAGTACTTC.

The rearrangement links TRBV20-1 to TRBJ2-3, with D unclear. Germline-derived CDR1 and CDR2 are DFQATT and SNEGSKA (reference sequence). The CDR3 spans 11 residues. V was clipped by 3 bases and J by 5 bases, with 6 bases between them. DNA for the CDR3: TGCAGTGCTAGTCAGGTAGATACGCAGTATTTT. Amino acids: CSASQVDTQYF.

V gene TRBV3-1 (or the pseudogene TRBV3-2) combines with J gene TRBJ2-7; D is unclear. CDR1 and CDR2 from the germline V gene are LGHDT and YNNKEL (reference sequence). The CDR3 covers 11 residues. With 2 bases removed from V and 7 bases from J, the gap between germline ends came to 6 bases. The CDR3 is CASSQYSEQYF. The CDR3 region has the DNA TGTGCCAGCAGCCAATATAGTGAGCAGTACTTC.

The CDR3 loop is CASSYTSGGSNQPQHF. CDR3 DNA: TGTGCCAGCAGTTACACGTCGGGGGGTAGCAATCAGCCCCAGCATTTT. The chain uses TRBV6-2 or TRBV6-3 and TRBJ1-5; a weak D match, TRBD1 (5 bases). Germline CDR1 is MNHEY and CDR2 is SVGEGT. The CDR3 sequence is 16 residues long. V was clipped by 2 bases and J by 0 bases, with 11 bases between them.

The chain links TRBV9 to TRBJ2-1, with 8 bases matching TRBD2. The CDR3 is made up of 17 amino acids. With 0 bases clipped from V and 3 bases from J, the junction kept 8 bases outside the gene matches. Germline V gene sequence: CDR1 SGDLS, CDR2 YYNGEE. Here the CDR3 DNA reads TGTGCCAGCAGCGTAGGAAGTAGCGGGATTAGCTACAATGAGCAGTTCTTC. Translation: CASSVGSSGISYNEQFF.

The V gene is TRBV27, the J gene TRBJ2-7; 7 bases map to TRBD2. The CDR3 is made up of 14 amino acids. Germline CDR1 and CDR2: MNHEY and SMNVEV (reference sequence). Trimming removed 8 bases from V and 4 bases from J; junction bases left unmatched: 11. The CDR3 bases are TGTGCCAGCTCGGTGGCGGGAGAGTTTTACGAGCAGTACTTC. It encodes CASSVAGEFYEQYF.